A selection of T cell receptor beta chains follows, all from one sample in a study of immune evolution from preneoplasia to lung adenocarcinoma. Using immunoSEQ multiplex PCR, the repertoire was profiled, and TCRdb retains in-frame clones only, with some absent. The sample shows 7,400 or so clones, 80% of them seen only once. Material for sequencing was FFPE adjacent normal lung tissue. Receptors were obtained from a person aged 65-85 years with lung adenocarcinoma. The CDR3 runs from the conserved cysteine through the conserved F or W. D genes are given only for firm matches. Clone size is stated in some rows and not others, as once, few, many or a class when expanded.

j_call clone_size d_call v_call cdr3_nt cdr3_aa
TRBJ2-3 NA TRBD1 TRBV7-3 TGTGCCAGCAGCTCGGGGACAGCGGATACGCAGTATTTT CASSSGTADTQYF
TRBJ1-2 NA NA TRBV9 TGTGCCAGCAGCAGGGACGGGACACCGATAGCGGGTGGCTACACCTTC CASSRDGTPIAGGYTF
TRBJ2-5 few TRBD2 TRBV28 TGTGCCAGCAGTCCCGGACTAGCTTGGGAGACCCAGTACTTC CASSPGLAWETQYF
TRBJ2-1 NA NA TRBV5-5 TGTGCCAGCAGACAGGCCACCTACAATGAGCAGTTCTTC CASRQATYNEQFF
TRBJ2-2 NA NA TRBV5-1 TGCGCCAGCAGCTCCACAGGAGCCGGGGAGCTGTTTTTT CASSSTGAGELFF
TRBJ2-7 medium-sized TRBD1 TRBV5-1 TGCGCCAGCAGCAGGGACAGGGGCTCCTACGAGCAGTACTTC CASSRDRGSYEQYF
TRBJ2-7 few TRBD2 TRBV30 TGTGCCGGAGGGGCGGGGGGCCCCTACGAGCAGTACTTC CAGGAGGPYEQYF
TRBJ1-5 once NA TRBV6-6 TGTGCCAGCAGTTACTCCGATGGGCCCCAGCATTTT CASSYSDGPQHF
TRBJ2-2 NA NA TRBV18 TGTGCCAGCTCACCCCAATCCCCTCTTGGGTCCGGGGAGCTGTTTTTT CASSPQSPLGSGELFF
TRBJ2-5 once TRBD2 TRBV2 TGTGCCAGCAGTGAATTTGGACTAGCGGGGGAGACCCAGTACTTC CASSEFGLAGETQYF
TRBJ1-3 NA NA TRBV7-8 TGTGCCAGCAGCTTAGCGCTGGTAAACACCATATATTTT CASSLALVNTIYF
TRBJ2-2 NA NA TRBV6-6 TGTGCCAGCACTCGAGACTCCACCGGGGAGCTGTTTTTT CASTRDSTGELFF
TRBJ1-3 NA NA TRBV25-1 TGTGCCAGCAGTGAATTGGAGGGATCTGGAAACACCATATATTTT CASSELEGSGNTIYF
TRBJ1-2 NA NA TRBV18 TGTGCCAGCTCCGATAACTCAGGGGAAAGTGGCTACACCTTC CASSDNSGESGYTF
TRBJ2-7 NA NA TRBV7-2 TGTGCCAGCAGCTTAGTGGACAGCTACGAGCAGTACTTC CASSLVDSYEQYF
TRBJ1-2 NA NA TRBV6-5 TGTGCCAGCAGGCAGGGCTATGGCTACACCTTC CASRQGYGYTF
TRBJ1-1 few TRBD1 TRBV28 TGTGCCAGCAGTTTACCCCGGGACAGGGTGAACACTGAAGCTTTCTTT CASSLPRDRVNTEAFF
TRBJ2-3 NA NA TRBV7-8 TGTGCCAGCAGCTTAGTGTGGACAGAGTCCACAGATACGCAGTATTTT CASSLVWTESTDTQYF
TRBJ2-3 NA NA TRBV10-2 TGCGCCAGTGCGGGCGGGGCGGTCTATACGCAGTATTTT CASAGGAVYTQYF
TRBJ2-2 NA NA TRBV28 TGTGCCAGCAGTTTAGGCGGCGGGGAGCTGTTTTTT CASSLGGGELFF
TRBJ1-3 NA NA TRBV30 TGTGCCTGGTTACCGGGACCGGGAAACACCATATATTTT CAWLPGPGNTIYF
TRBJ2-5 NA NA TRBV5-5 TGTGCCAGCAGCTTTCTAGGGGAGACCCAGTACTTC CASSFLGETQYF
TRBJ2-3 NA NA TRBV6-7 TGTGCCAGCCCCCCCGAGGCTAGTAGCACAGATACGCAGTATTTT CASPPEASSTDTQYF
TRBJ1-4 once NA TRBV5-6 TGTGCCAGCAGCCCCCTTGAGTCGTTGGATGAAAAACTGTTTTTT CASSPLESLDEKLFF
TRBJ2-1 NA TRBD2 TRBV30 TGTGCCTGGAGTGTACGCGGGCTAGCGGGAGTGGGTGAGCAGTTCTTC CAWSVRGLAGVGEQFF
TRBJ1-6 NA TRBD1 TRBV6-1 TGTGCCAGCATCCGGGACAGGGCCCTAAATTCACCCCTCCACTTT CASIRDRALNSPLHF
TRBJ2-7 once NA TRBV1 TGCACCAGCAGCCTCCCGGGGGGCGTAGGCGAGCAGTACTTC CTSSLPGGVGEQYF
TRBJ2-1 NA NA TRBV11-2 TGTGCCAGCAGCCTAAGTGGCGTGAACAATGAGCAGTTCTTC CASSLSGVNNEQFF
TRBJ2-6 NA NA TRBV4-1 TGCGCCAGCAGCCAAGATGAAGGCAGGTTAGGTTCTGGGGCCAACGTCCTGACTTTC CASSQDEGRLGSGANVLTF